Shown below are 27 T cell receptor beta chains from a single sample sequenced in a study of identical twins. TCRdb analysed the 5' RACE reads with MiXCR anew, one entry per CDR3 protein. The profile shows approximately 700,000 distinct CDR3 sequences, 6.1% of them singletons. The specimen was naive T cells sorted from blood. The source of these receptors is a man aged 18 to 30 in good health.

This clonotype was seen many times. The CDR3 sequence: CASSLDTGTEAFF. Written as DNA, the CDR3 is TGCGCCAGCAGCTTGGACACAGGGACTGAAGCTTTCTTT. The chain is built from TRBV5-1 and TRBJ1-1; a weak D match, TRBD1 (6 bases). From germline, CDR1 is SGHRS and CDR2 YFSETQ. Trimming stripped 0 bases from V and 5 bases from J, with 8 bases between. The CDR3 totals 13 residues.

This clonotype was observed many times. The genes are TRBV24-1 and TRBJ1-5; D unresolved. CDR1 is KGHDR, CDR2 SFDVKD, per germline. The CDR3 runs 13 residues. Trimming took 5 bases from V and 0 from J, leaving 4 bases between them. CDR3 loop: CATSAASNQPQHF. The CDR3 DNA follows: TGTGCCACCAGTGCCGCTAGCAATCAGCCCCAGCATTTT.

The chain has TRBV5-1 and TRBJ2-7, with TRBD2 matching over 10 bases. V trimming: 9 bases; J trimming: 4 bases; junction bases outside the gene matches: 10. Germline V lookup: CDR1 SGHRS, CDR2 YFSETQ. The length of the CDR3 is 14 residues. Written as DNA, the CDR3 is TGCGCCAAGGCCGCCACTAGCGGGAAATACGAGCAGTACGTC. It specifies CAKAATSGKYEQYV.

This clonotype was counted at least ten times. The chain employs TRBV20-1 and TRBJ2-4; D is possibly TRBD2 (6 bases). Germline V gene sequence: CDR1 DFQATT, CDR2 SNEGSKA (reference sequence). This CDR3 is 15 amino acids long. Deletions cut 1 base from V and 4 bases from J, with 14 bases between. The CDR3 coding sequence is TGCAGTGCTAGAGGGAGGGGCGCCGGTAAAAACATTCAGTACTTC. Translation gives CSARGRGAGKNIQYF.

In this sample, this clonotype turned up many times. The genes are TRBV29-1 and TRBJ1-1, with D uncertain. Germline V gene lookup returns CDR1 SQVTM and CDR2 ANQGSEA. The germline V and J ends were trimmed by 5 bases and 6 bases, with 10 bases remaining between them. This CDR3 contains 11 residues. In DNA form, the CDR3 reads TGCAGCGTTAGTGATGGAGCTGAAGCTTTCTTT. Its translation: CSVSDGAEAFF.

This clonotype has at least ten counts. This chain joins TRBV12-5 and TRBJ2-1; either TRBD1 or TRBD2 may fit D (5 bases each). CDR1 is LGHNT, CDR2 FRNRAP, per germline. CDR3 length equals 11 residues. V lost 6 bases, J lost 13 bases, and 13 bases lay in between. The CDR3, as DNA: TGTGCTAGTGGCCCGGAAGGGACCCAGTTCTTC. It encodes CASGPEGTQFF.

This clonotype was detected many times. This chain connects TRBV28 to TRBJ1-6; TRBD1 agrees at 9 bases. The germline V gene encodes CDR1 MDHEN and CDR2 SYDVKM. The CDR3 covers 14 residues. J gave up 10 bases and V 9 bases, and 10 bases lay outside the gene matches. The CDR3 DNA follows: TGTGCCAGTCACACCGACAGGGGGAGATCACCCCTCCACTTT. It translates to CASHTDRGRSPLHF.

Of note for this clonotype: One end of the junction varies from germline; a read error may be responsible. The CDR3, as DNA: TGTGCCGGCAGCCAACGCGGCCCCATCAATGAGCAGTTCTTC. Amino acids: CAGSQRGPINEQFF. The J gene is TRBJ2-1, the V gene TRBV4-2; D is uncertain. CDR3 length equals 14 residues. The V gene's germline CDR1 is LGHNA and CDR2 YNFKEQ.

This clonotype was found many times. This chain links TRBV20-1 with TRBJ2-5; D may be TRBD2 (5 bases). V was shortened by 1 base and J by 2 bases, with 8 bases between the two germline ends. This CDR3 region has 13 residues. The germline V gene encodes CDR1 DFQATT and CDR2 SNEGSKA (reference sequence). The CDR3 is CSARGADQETQYF. CDR3 nucleotides: TGCAGTGCTAGAGGAGCGGATCAAGAGACCCAGTACTTC.

There are many counts of this clonotype. This chain connects TRBV12-3 or TRBV12-4 to TRBJ2-2; D is uncertain. V was clipped by 3 bases and J by 0 bases, with 14 bases between them. The CDR3 contains 17 residues. The CDR3 spells CASSLARTRANTGELFF. In nucleotides, the CDR3 is TGTGCCAGCAGTTTGGCGAGAACCCGAGCGAACACCGGGGAGCTGTTTTTT.

V usage is TRBV27 and J usage is TRBJ2-3; the match to TRBD2 covers 14 bases. CDR1 and CDR2 (germline): MNHEY, SMNVEV (reference sequence). Trimming took 2 bases from V and 3 from J; bases not matched to a gene: 10. The CDR3 spans 19 residues. This CDR3 is CASSLVGTSGRIGTDTQYF. As DNA, the CDR3 is TGTGCCAGCAGTTTAGTGGGGACTAGCGGGAGAATCGGTACAGATACGCAGTATTTT.

The chain is built from TRBV3-1 and TRBJ2-2; the match to TRBD1 covers 7 bases. CDR3 length equals 15 residues. V lost 2 bases, J lost 7 bases, and 7 bases stayed unmatched. Per the germline V gene, CDR1 is LGHDT and CDR2 is YNNKEL (reference sequence). The CDR3 DNA sequence: TGTGCCAGCAGCCAATTTGAGGGGGCTGGCGGGGAGCTGTTTTTT. Translated, it gives CASSQFEGAGGELFF.

Remarks on this clonotype: With a much larger clone just one base away, this may be a read error. No conserved phenylalanine or tryptophan is present at the end of the CDR3, so a read error is the likely explanation. The chain links TRBV20-1 to TRBJ2-5; TRBD2 might be the D (7 bases). The CDR3 extends over 13 amino acids. The germline gives CDR1 DFQATT, CDR2 SNEGSKA (reference sequence). Trimming took off 4 bases at V and 4 bases at J, with 13 bases between the two ends. CDR3 DNA sequence: TGCAGTGCTAAGGAGGGGGGGAGAGAGACCCAGTACTTG. Translated, it gives CSAKEGGRETQYL.

The CDR3 DNA follows: TGTGCCAGCATGGGATTCCAAGAGACCCAGTACTTC. Its protein is CASMGFQETQYF. The chain joins TRBV28 to TRBJ2-5, with D unresolved. This CDR3 contains 12 residues. Germline CDR1 reads MDHEN; CDR2 reads SYDVKM. V was pared by 7 bases and J by 1 base, with 7 bases between.

This clonotype was picked up many times. The chain combines TRBV20-1 with TRBJ2-7, with 8 bases identical to TRBD1. Looked up from germline, CDR1 is DFQATT and CDR2 is SNEGSKA (reference sequence). After removal of 4 bases from V and 4 bases from J, the junction contained 6 bases not matched to a gene. The CDR3 sequence is 13 residues long. The CDR3 DNA is TGCAGTGCTAATGGACAGGGATCATACGAGCAGTACTTC. This sequence encodes CSANGQGSYEQYF.

V usage is TRBV2 and J usage is TRBJ2-1, with D unclear. This CDR3 has 11 residues. Trimming left V 6 bases short and J 8 bases short, with 8 bases between. Germline values: CDR1 SNHLY, CDR2 FYNNEI. The CDR3 DNA reads as TGTGCCAGCAGACAAGGGTATGAGCAGTTCTTC. As protein: CASRQGYEQFF.

This clonotype has ten or more counts. The gene calls are TRBV12-3 or TRBV12-4 and TRBJ1-4; D remains unclear. V was shortened by 3 bases and J by 2 bases, with 7 bases between the two germline ends. CDR3 size: 14 residues. In DNA form, the CDR3 reads TGTGCCAGCAGTTTCGGGAGCACTAATGAAAAACTGTTTTTT. Encoded protein: CASSFGSTNEKLFF.

The table lists this clonotype with a few counts. J is TRBJ2-5 and V is TRBV9; D is perhaps TRBD1 (5 bases). Germline CDR1 is SGDLS and CDR2 is YYNGEE. The length of the CDR3 is 15 residues. Trimming stripped 4 bases from V and 2 bases from J, with 15 bases between. The CDR3 reads CASSSPRQNQETQYF. In DNA form, the CDR3 reads TGTGCCAGCAGCTCGCCAAGACAGAATCAAGAGACCCAGTACTTC.

This clonotype has a count of ten or more. This rearrangement joins TRBV29-1 to TRBJ2-7; 7 bases are shared with TRBD2. This CDR3 is 14 amino acids long. V was pared by 4 bases and J by 4 bases, with 10 bases of the junction left unmatched. Germline CDR1 reads SQVTM; CDR2 reads ANQGSEA. The CDR3 region has the DNA TGCAGCGTTGTACTGGCGGGAGAAGGGTACGAGCAGTACGTC. Its translation is CSVVLAGEGYEQYV.

In this sample, this clonotype turned up a few times. The rearrangement links TRBV14 to TRBJ2-1; TRBD1 matches 8 bases. The ends lost 4 bases at V and 3 bases at J; junction bases unmatched: 5. The germline V gene has CDR1 SGHDN and CDR2 FVKESK. This CDR3 region has 15 residues. CDR3 sequence reads: CASSPRGQVYNEQFF. CDR3 DNA sequence: TGTGCCAGCAGCCCCCGGGGACAGGTCTACAATGAGCAGTTCTTC. The full variable domain, completed using reference TRBV14 and TRBJ2-1, is EAGVTQFPSHSVIEKGQTVTLRCDPISGHDNLYWYRRVMGKEIKFLLHFVKESKQDESGMPNNRFLAERTGGTYSTLKVQPAELEDSGVYFCASSPRGQVYNEQFFGPGTRLTVL.

Many counts were recorded for this clonotype. V is TRBV12-3 or TRBV12-4 and J is TRBJ2-2; maybe TRBD1 (5 bases). The V and J ends lost 3 bases and 7 bases respectively, with 6 bases between them. There are 12 residues in the CDR3. This CDR3 is CASSLGRGELFF. The CDR3 DNA follows: TGTGCCAGCAGTTTGGGGCGCGGGGAGCTGTTTTTT.

This clonotype was recorded a few times. The chain combines TRBV2 with TRBJ2-5, with a possible D match to TRBD1 (6 bases). CDR1 and CDR2 from the germline V gene are SNHLY and FYNNEI. V lost 3 bases and J lost 2, with 10 bases in between. This CDR3 is built from 14 residues. The CDR3 DNA follows: TGTGCCAGCAGTGAGGGGACACATCAAGAGACCCAGTACTTC. It encodes CASSEGTHQETQYF. Filled out from reference TRBV2 and TRBJ2-5, the complete variable domain reads EPEVTQTPSHQVTQMGQEVILRCVPISNHLYFYWYRQILGQKVEFLVSFYNNEISEKSEIFDDQFSVERPDGSNFTLKIRSTKLEDSAMYFCASSEGTHQETQYFGPGTRLLVL.

Ten or more counts support this clonotype. The gene calls are TRBV12-3 or TRBV12-4 and TRBJ1-5; no reliable D call. V lost 0 bases to trimming and J lost 8 bases, with 23 bases between them. The CDR3 contains 18 residues. The CDR3 loop is CASSLAPRRTVNVEPQHF. The CDR3 bases are TGTGCCAGCAGTTTAGCGCCGCGTCGGACGGTGAATGTGGAGCCCCAGCATTTT.

This clonotype was recorded a few times. V usage is TRBV5-1 and J usage is TRBJ2-5; D is uncertain. The V gene's germline CDR1 is SGHRS and CDR2 YFSETQ. Trimming took 4 bases from V and 1 from J, leaving 20 bases between them. This CDR3 comprises 17 residues. CDR3 coding DNA: TGCGCCAGCAGCCTCCAATCCGCAGCAAGCATCCAAGAGACCCAGTACTTC. Its protein is CASSLQSAASIQETQYF.

This clonotype occurred many times. The gene calls are TRBV29-1 and TRBJ1-5, with 9 bases that match TRBD1. V lost 4 bases and J lost 9; bases outside the gene matches: 4. The CDR3 totals 12 residues. Per the germline V gene, CDR1 is SQVTM and CDR2 is ANQGSEA. The CDR3 DNA follows: TGCAGCGTTGCGGACAGGGGTTTGCCCCAGCATTTT. Translating it yields CSVADRGLPQHF.

In this sample, this clonotype turned up many times. CDR3 bases: TGTGCCAGCAGCGACGACAGAACCTATAGCAATCAGCCCCAGCATTTT. Translated: CASSDDRTYSNQPQHF. The rearrangement uses TRBV12-3 or TRBV12-4 and TRBJ1-5; D may be TRBD1 (5 bases). The CDR3 is made up of 16 amino acids. The ends were cut back, 6 bases at V and 0 bases at J, with 15 bases in the middle.

V gene TRBV5-1 combines with J gene TRBJ2-2; 10 bases map to TRBD2. Germline V gene lookup returns CDR1 SGHRS and CDR2 YFSETQ. The CDR3 has 15 amino acids. V trimming: 6 bases; J trimming: 3 bases; junction bases outside the gene matches: 5. The CDR3 DNA reads TGCGCCAGCAAATCCGGGACTAGCGACACCGGGGAGCTGTTTTTT. Encoded protein: CASKSGTSDTGELFF.